Below, 27 T cell receptor beta chains from the same sample are listed, as sequenced in a study of OX40 agonist ivuxolimab in advanced cancers. Profiling relied on immunoSEQ multiplex PCR, and the TCRdb table lists in-frame clones only, not all of them. The sample holds tens of thousands of clones, roughly 87% seen once. Sequenced material: CD4+ or CD8+ T cells sorted from blood, taken in a trial of the OX40 agonist ivuxolimab. Every receptor here comes from an adult with an advanced solid tumor such as melanoma, head and neck, liver or kidney cancer.

The V call is TRBV19, the J call TRBJ1-3; no reliable D call. The CDR3 covers 16 residues. Germline V gene data show CDR1 as LNHDA and CDR2 as SQIVND (reference sequence). The V and J ends lost 6 bases and 2 bases respectively, with 17 bases between them. The CDR3 DNA follows: TGTGCCAGTAGGGGTTTTGGAGCTTCTACTGGAAACACCATATATTTT. The encoded protein is CASRGFGASTGNTIYF.

The genes are TRBV7-8 and TRBJ2-5; D perhaps matches TRBD1 (5 bases). The V and J ends lost 1 base and 5 bases respectively, with 17 bases between them. CDR1 is SGHVS and CDR2 is FQNEAQ in the germline V gene. CDR3 length equals 16 residues. DNA of the CDR3: TGTGCCAGCAGCTTAGTTTGGGGCCCATTCCATGAGACCCAGTACTTC. It codes for CASSLVWGPFHETQYF.

This clone was recorded only once. The chain combines TRBV19 with TRBJ2-2; D may match TRBD1 or TRBD2 (5 bases each). V dropped 1 base and J dropped 0 bases, with 15 bases sitting between them. The CDR3 covers 18 residues. In germline, CDR1 is LNHDA, CDR2 SQIVND (reference sequence). This CDR3 reads CASSIAFRGGANTGELFF. The DNA for the CDR3 is TGTGCCAGTAGTATAGCATTCCGGGGCGGCGCGAACACCGGGGAGCTGTTTTTT.

The chain joins TRBV19 to TRBJ1-5, with a tentative D call TRBD1 (5 bases). Trimming stripped 3 bases from V and 7 bases from J, with 13 bases between. This CDR3 has 14 amino acids. CDR1 LNHDA and CDR2 SQIVND come from the germline V gene (reference sequence). CDR3 nucleotides: TGTGCCAGTAGTATTCAGGGTATGGGACAGCCCCAGCATTTT. This gives the protein CASSIQGMGQPQHF.

The rearrangement joins TRBV7-9 to TRBJ2-3; D is undetermined. This CDR3 is 12 amino acids long. The germline V gene has CDR1 SEHNR and CDR2 FQNEAQ (reference sequence). The V end lost 5 bases, the J end lost 4 bases, and 7 bases lay between the germline ends. In DNA, the CDR3 is TGTGCCAGCAGCGGAAGTGCAGATACGCAGTATTTT. This gives the protein CASSGSADTQYF.

The chain employs TRBV29-1 and TRBJ1-3; D is uncertain. V lost 6 bases, J lost 6 bases, and 9 bases lay in between. Germline V gives CDR1 SQVTM, CDR2 ANQGSEA. This CDR3 has 11 residues. The CDR3 loop reads CSVRAANTIYF. CDR3 DNA sequence: TGCAGCGTGCGGGCCGCAAACACCATATATTTT.

V and J are TRBV14 and TRBJ2-7; D is undetermined. V was clipped by 0 bases and J by 4 bases, with 4 bases between them. Per the germline V gene, CDR1 is SGHDN and CDR2 is FVKESK. The CDR3 is made up of 12 amino acids. This chain's CDR3 is CASSQEWYEQYF. DNA for the CDR3: TGTGCCAGCAGCCAAGAGTGGTACGAGCAGTACTTC.

This clone was seen a few times. This chain joins TRBV27 and TRBJ2-1, with 7 positions matching TRBD2. The CDR3 loop spans 18 amino acids. Trimming removed 4 bases from V and 9 bases from J; junction bases left unmatched: 21. Germline V gives CDR1 MNHEY, CDR2 SMNVEV (reference sequence). CDR3 sequence reads: CASSSLESGRALRVEQFF. The DNA for the CDR3 is TGTGCCAGCAGTTCCCTGGAGAGTGGGAGGGCCCTTCGGGTTGAGCAGTTCTTC.

The rearrangement uses TRBV6-5 and TRBJ2-1; 9 bases fit TRBD2. CDR3 length equals 15 residues. The trim removed 2 bases at V and 4 bases at J, leaving 3 bases unmatched. Germline V lookup: CDR1 MNHEY, CDR2 SVGAGI. The CDR3 DNA sequence: TGTGCCAGCAGTTACGGAACTAGCGGGTACAATGAGCAGTTCTTC. Encoded protein: CASSYGTSGYNEQFF.

The chain employs TRBV6-6 and TRBJ1-5; no firm D call. The ends were cut back, 5 bases at V and 6 bases at J, with 8 bases in the middle. In germline, CDR1 is MNHNY, CDR2 SVGAGI (reference sequence). This CDR3 is built from 12 residues. CDR3 nucleotide sequence: TGTGCCAGCAGTCTAGGGTTTCAGCCCCAGCATTTT. This codes for CASSLGFQPQHF.

CDR3 coding DNA: TGTGCCAGCAGCGTAGGAGGTGGCACTCACGAGCAGTACTTC. Amino acids: CASSVGGGTHEQYF. V is TRBV9 and J is TRBJ2-7; D remains ambiguous. The length of the CDR3 is 14 residues. Trimming took 0 bases from V and 5 from J, leaving 12 bases between them. Germline loops: CDR1 SGDLS, CDR2 YYNGEE.

The chain recombines TRBV27 with TRBJ2-2, with a tentative D call TRBD2 (5 bases). This CDR3 region has 13 residues. The germline V gene encodes CDR1 MNHEY and CDR2 SMNVEV (reference sequence). Trimming took off 5 bases at V and 4 bases at J, with 8 bases between the two ends. DNA for the CDR3: TGTGCCAGCAGTGAGGGATTCACCGGGGAGCTGTTTTTT. Translating gives CASSEGFTGELFF.

The chain is built from TRBV23-1 and TRBJ1-2; D call uncertain. TRBV23-1 is an ORF; its function is uncertain. The CDR3 is 16 residues long. Trimming took 4 bases from V and 0 from J, leaving 15 bases between them. CDR3: CASSLGSGPPNYGYTF. Written as DNA, the CDR3 is TGCGCCAGCAGTCTGGGCAGCGGTCCCCCTAACTATGGCTACACCTTC.

The rearrangement uses TRBV27 and TRBJ2-3; possibly TRBD1 or TRBD2 for D (5 bases each). CDR1 is MNHEY, CDR2 SMNVEV, per germline (reference sequence). This CDR3 spans 15 amino acids. Between the trimmed V and J ends, which lost 2 bases and 0 bases, there was a span of 9 bases. The CDR3 is CASSLGGGSTDTQYF. The CDR3 DNA sequence: TGTGCCAGCAGTTTAGGGGGTGGAAGCACAGATACGCAGTATTTT.

The chain is built from TRBV7-3 and TRBJ2-3, with unresolved D. CDR3 size: 13 residues. CDR1 SGHTA and CDR2 FQGTGA come from the germline V gene. Trimming took off 1 base at V and 4 bases at J, with 6 bases between the two ends. This chain's CDR3 is CASSLSHADTQYF. The CDR3, as DNA: TGTGCCAGCAGCTTAAGTCACGCAGATACGCAGTATTTT.

The rearrangement links TRBV6-6 to TRBJ2-1; 7 bases are a match to TRBD2. The junction had 5 bases not matched to a gene; V was cut back by 5 bases and J by 10 bases. The CDR3 consists of 12 residues. In germline, CDR1 is MNHNY, CDR2 SVGAGI (reference sequence). The CDR3 DNA reads TGTGCCAGCAGTATACTAGCGCAGGAGCAGTTCTTC. Protein product: CASSILAQEQFF.

The rearrangement joins TRBV6-1 to TRBJ1-2; the D is unclear. In germline, CDR1 is MNHNS, CDR2 SASEGT. The CDR3 totals 13 residues. Deletions cut 1 base from V and 4 bases from J, with 7 bases between. The CDR3 reads CASSEVGPYGYTF. As DNA, the CDR3 is TGTGCCAGCAGTGAAGTCGGTCCCTATGGCTACACCTTC.

The chain carries TRBV6-1 and TRBJ2-1; weak D call: TRBD2 (5 bases). The germline gives CDR1 MNHNS, CDR2 SASEGT. The ends were cut back, 7 bases at V and 4 bases at J, with 11 bases in the middle. The CDR3 covers 13 residues. The CDR3 protein is CASKFGEYNEQFF. The CDR3 coding sequence is TGTGCCAGCAAGTTCGGGGAATACAATGAGCAGTTCTTC.

V is TRBV18 and J is TRBJ2-7, with D possibly matching TRBD1 (5 bases). Germline CDR1 and CDR2: KGHSH and LQKENI. Between the trimmed V and J ends, which lost 1 base and 3 bases, there was a span of 16 bases. The CDR3 consists of 16 residues. CDR3 in DNA: TGTGCCAGCTCACCACAGGACACCGAAGAATACTACGAGCAGTACTTC. This translates into CASSPQDTEEYYEQYF.

V usage is TRBV5-1 and J usage is TRBJ2-7; no clear D. Trimming removed 3 bases from V and 2 bases from J, with 15 bases in between. The CDR3 spans 15 residues. CDR1 is SGHRS and CDR2 is YFSETQ in the germline V gene. The CDR3 protein is CASSSDEAPAYEQYF. The DNA of the CDR3 is TGCGCCAGCAGCTCGGATGAAGCGCCAGCCTACGAGCAGTACTTC.

The V and J genes are TRBV30 and TRBJ1-2; tentative D call: TRBD1 (5 bases). The CDR3 contains 14 residues. V dropped 2 bases and J dropped 7 bases, with 17 bases sitting between them. Germline V lookup: CDR1 GTSNPN, CDR2 SVGIG (reference sequence). The CDR3 DNA is TGTGCCTGGAGTCCATCGGGGCCCTCCGGTGGCTACACCTTC. Translation gives CAWSPSGPSGGYTF.

This clone was counted a single time. The chain is built from TRBV2 and TRBJ1-2; D uncertain. V gave up 2 bases and J gave up 4 bases, with 11 bases separating them. This CDR3 has 14 amino acids. CDR1 and CDR2 (germline): SNHLY, FYNNEI. CDR3 bases: TGTGCCAGCAGTGAACCCACAGCCTTCTATGGCTACACCTTC. Its translation is CASSEPTAFYGYTF. Using reference TRBV2 and TRBJ1-2 for the parts outside the CDR3, the full variable domain is EPEVTQTPSHQVTQMGQEVILRCVPISNHLYFYWYRQILGQKVEFLVSFYNNEISEKSEIFDDQFSVERPDGSNFTLKIRSTKLEDSAMYFCASSEPTAFYGYTFGSGTRLTVV.

V is TRBV27 and J is TRBJ1-1, with no clear D. This CDR3 is 14 amino acids long. Germline CDR1 MNHEY, CDR2 SMNVEV (reference sequence). V lost 1 base and J 1 base, leaving 7 bases between the germline ends. CDR3 DNA sequence: TGTGCCAGCAGTTTATTCCCGGCGAACACTGAAGCTTTCTTT. Protein sequence: CASSLFPANTEAFF.

This chain joins TRBV7-9 and TRBJ2-7; 9 bases map to TRBD1. The CDR3 is 14 residues long. V lost 5 bases to trimming and J lost 4 bases; unmatched junction nucleotides: 6. Per the germline V gene, CDR1 is SEHNR and CDR2 is FQNEAQ (reference sequence). The CDR3 sequence is CASSRGQGLYEQYF. The CDR3 DNA sequence: TGTGCCAGCAGCAGGGGACAGGGTCTTTACGAGCAGTACTTC.

This clone was observed a single time. The chain couples TRBV5-6 to TRBJ2-7; no reliable D call. Germline V CDR1 and CDR2: SGHDT, YYEEEE. Trimming cost V 0 bases and J 6 bases, with 7 bases left between them. The CDR3 consists of 12 residues. In DNA form, the CDR3 reads TGTGCCAGCAGCTTGGCCAGCGTCGAGCAGTACTTC. Translation: CASSLASVEQYF.

The V and J genes are TRBV10-3 and TRBJ2-1; 9 positions match TRBD1. Germline V gene sequence: CDR1 ENHRY, CDR2 SYGVKD. After removal of 4 bases from V and 7 bases from J, the junction contained 5 bases not matched to a gene. The CDR3 is made up of 14 amino acids. CDR3 sequence (DNA): TGTGCCATCAGTGCACCGGGACAGGGTAATGAGCAGTTCTTC. Translation gives CAISAPGQGNEQFF.

The chain uses TRBV27 and TRBJ1-1; no reliable D call. The CDR3 sequence is 14 residues long. Deletions cut 2 bases from V and 0 bases from J, with 7 bases between. Germline lookup yields CDR1 MNHEY and CDR2 SMNVEV (reference sequence). The CDR3 reads CASSLNGLNTEAFF. In DNA form, the CDR3 reads TGTGCCAGCAGTTTAAACGGATTGAACACTGAAGCTTTCTTT.